These 21 T cell receptor beta chains were all obtained from the same sample, sequenced in a study of OX40 agonist ivuxolimab in advanced cancers. Sequenced by immunoSEQ multiplex PCR; TCRdb stores in-frame clones only, minus some. The sample consists of 77,000 or so clones, 87% of them appearing once. The specimen comprised CD4+ or CD8+ T cells sorted from blood, sampled in a trial of the OX40 agonist ivuxolimab. The receptor source for this set is an adult with an advanced solid tumor such as melanoma, head and neck, liver or kidney cancer.

The chain employs TRBV12-5 and TRBJ2-6; 9 bases are a match to TRBD1. V was clipped by 4 bases and J by 0 bases; unmatched bases: 7. This CDR3 has 18 residues. The V gene's germline CDR1 is LGHNT and CDR2 FRNRAP. CDR3 coding DNA: TGTGCTAGTGGTTCCCGACAGGGGGGCGACTCTGGGGCCAACGTCCTGACTTTC. Translating gives CASGSRQGGDSGANVLTF.

The chain has TRBV6-6 and TRBJ2-3; D call uncertain. This CDR3 has 11 amino acids. V gave up 9 bases and J gave up 6 bases, with 10 bases separating them. The germline gives CDR1 MNHNY, CDR2 SVGAGI (reference sequence). In DNA form, the CDR3 reads TGTGCCAGTCAAGGTCGGGATACGCAGTATTTT. Its translation is CASQGRDTQYF.

This chain uses TRBV10-1 with TRBJ2-1; tentative D call: TRBD2 (6 bases). V gave up 5 bases and J gave up 5 bases, with 13 bases separating them. Germline assignment: CDR1 WNHNN and CDR2 SYGVQD (reference sequence). The CDR3 has 14 residues. For the CDR3, the DNA is TGCGCCAGCAGTAATAGCGGAGGAAACAATGAGCAGTTCTTC. Its protein is CASSNSGGNNEQFF.

The chain couples TRBV29-1 to TRBJ1-1, with a possible D match to TRBD1 (5 bases). Germline values: CDR1 SQVTM, CDR2 ANQGSEA. Trimming cost V 6 bases and J 11 bases, with 13 bases left between them. The CDR3 is 10 residues long. The CDR3 coding sequence is TGCAGCGTCAGGGACGTGGGCGCTTTCTTT. It yields the protein CSVRDVGAFF. The full variable domain, in which reference TRBV29-1 and TRBJ1-1 provide the parts outside the CDR3, is SAVISQKPSRDICQRGTSLTIQCQVDSQVTMMFWYRQQPGQSLTLIATANQGSEATYESGFVIDKFPISRPNLTFSTLTVSNMSPEDSSIYLCSVRDVGAFFGQGTRLTVV.

The chain has TRBV5-6 and TRBJ1-1, with TRBD1 matching 7 bases. Per the germline V gene, CDR1 is SGHDT and CDR2 is YYEEEE. The CDR3 consists of 16 residues. Trimming cost V 3 bases and J 2 bases; bases outside gene matches: 10. The CDR3 DNA reads as TGTGCCAGCAGCTCCCCCTGGGACAGCGTAAACACTGAAGCTTTCTTT. This translates into CASSSPWDSVNTEAFF.

V and J are TRBV9 and TRBJ2-3, with D possibly being TRBD1 (6 bases). The CDR3 is 15 amino acids. Between the trimmed V and J ends, which lost 0 bases and 6 bases, there was a span of 14 bases. Looked up from germline, CDR1 is SGDLS and CDR2 is YYNGEE. CDR3 sequence reads: CASSVGTVGRDTQYF. The CDR3 DNA reads TGTGCCAGCAGCGTAGGGACAGTGGGACGTGATACGCAGTATTTT. The whole variable domain, remainder taken from reference TRBV9 and TRBJ2-3, is DSGVTQTPKHLITATGQRVTLRCSPRSGDLSVYWYQQSLDQGLQFLIQYYNGEERAKGNILERFSAQQFPDLHSELNLSSLELGDSALYFCASSVGTVGRDTQYFGPGTRLTVL.

The chain uses TRBV7-2 and TRBJ1-2; no reliable D call. The CDR3 spans 13 residues. CDR1 is SGHTA, CDR2 FQGNSA, per germline. Trimming removed 2 bases from V and 0 bases from J, with 4 bases in between. As DNA, the CDR3 is TGTGCCAGCAGCTTACCCCCTAACTATGGCTACACCTTC. Its protein is CASSLPPNYGYTF.

The chain uses TRBV25-1 and TRBJ2-7, with 9 bases that match TRBD1. The J segment lost 11 bases and the V segment lost 4 bases, leaving 12 bases of the junction unmatched. The CDR3 runs 14 residues. Germline CDR1 MGHDK, CDR2 SYGVNS. CDR3: CASSAPGTGPPEYF. Written as DNA, the CDR3 is TGTGCCAGCAGTGCCCCCGGGACAGGGCCACCCGAGTACTTC.

V usage is TRBV5-1 and J usage is TRBJ1-1, with TRBD1 as a possible D gene (6 bases). This CDR3 spans 15 amino acids. Trimming removed 0 bases at V and 0 bases at J, with 9 bases between. CDR1 and CDR2 from the germline V gene are SGHRS and YFSETQ. This CDR3 reads CASSLEQGMNTEAFF. The CDR3 DNA reads TGCGCCAGCAGCTTGGAACAGGGCATGAACACTGAAGCTTTCTTT.

This clone appeared a few times. This rearrangement joins TRBV4-1 to TRBJ2-7; 8 bases align to TRBD2. The CDR3 runs 15 residues. The V and J ends lost 5 bases and 2 bases, in that order; junction bases with no gene match: 8. Germline loops: CDR1 MGHRA, CDR2 YSYEKL. The CDR3 sequence: CASSSRGGPTYEQYF. CDR3 nucleotides: TGCGCCAGCAGCTCACGGGGGGGTCCGACCTACGAGCAGTACTTC.

This chain uses TRBV27 with TRBJ2-1, with D maybe TRBD1 (6 bases). The CDR3 is made up of 16 amino acids. V was pared by 1 base and J by 0 bases, with 10 bases between. CDR1 is MNHEY and CDR2 is SMNVEV in the germline V gene (reference sequence). The CDR3 nucleotides read TGTGCCAGCAGTTTATACCCCAGGGGCTCCTACAATGAGCAGTTCTTC. Amino acids: CASSLYPRGSYNEQFF.

The rearrangement links TRBV10-2 to TRBJ1-2; tentative D call: TRBD1 (5 bases). Trimming stripped 3 bases from V and 7 bases from J, with 18 bases between. The CDR3 loop spans 15 amino acids. CDR1 WSHSY and CDR2 SAAADI come from the germline V gene. Here the CDR3 reads CASSDGGVKTGGYTF. CDR3 bases: TGCGCCAGCAGTGATGGGGGGGTCAAAACTGGTGGCTACACCTTC.

V usage is TRBV5-4 and J usage is TRBJ1-6; D remains ambiguous. V was trimmed by 1 base and J by 8 bases, leaving 7 bases between them. The germline V gene encodes CDR1 SGHNT and CDR2 YYREEE (reference sequence). CDR3 length equals 13 residues. The CDR3 loop reads CASSLQRDSPLHF. The CDR3 bases are TGTGCCAGCAGCTTGCAGCGGGATTCACCCCTCCACTTT.

This clone was observed a few times. This chain uses TRBV5-1 with TRBJ1-5, with D perhaps matching TRBD1 (6 bases). The germline V gene has CDR1 SGHRS and CDR2 YFSETQ. V was clipped by 2 bases and J by 6 bases, with 12 bases between them. The CDR3 is 14 residues long. The CDR3 nucleotides read TGCGCCAGCAGCTTAGGGGGTCCCGGTCAGCCCCAGCATTTT. Protein: CASSLGGPGQPQHF. Drawing the rest from reference TRBV5-1 and TRBJ1-5, the complete variable domain is KAGVTQTPRYLIKTRGQQVTLSCSPISGHRSVSWYQQTPGQGLQFLFEYFSETQRNKGNFPGRFSGRQFSNSRSEMNVSTLELGDSALYLCASSLGGPGQPQHFGDGTRLSIL.

The genes are TRBV5-1 and TRBJ2-2; D remains unclear. V gave up 0 bases and J gave up 6 bases, with 3 bases separating them. CDR3 length: 12 amino acids. The germline gives CDR1 SGHRS, CDR2 YFSETQ. The DNA for the CDR3 is TGCGCCAGCAGCTTGGGGGCCGGGGAGCTGTTTTTT. Translation gives CASSLGAGELFF.

The V and J genes are TRBV5-1 and TRBJ2-2, with 7 bases fitting TRBD1. V dropped 5 bases and J dropped 0; count of bases not matched to a gene: 10. This CDR3 comprises 17 residues. Germline V gives CDR1 SGHRS, CDR2 YFSETQ. The CDR3 reads CASRGGYRGANTGELFF. CDR3 nucleotide sequence: TGCGCCAGCAGAGGGGGATACAGGGGCGCGAACACCGGGGAGCTGTTTTTT.

This chain joins TRBV5-4 and TRBJ2-3, with 9 bases that match TRBD2. CDR1 and CDR2 (germline): SGHNT, YYREEE (reference sequence). Germline trimming cut 7 bases from V and 6 bases from J; bases unmatched to any gene: 12. This CDR3 has 15 amino acids. The CDR3 is CASGREPSGVDTQYF. The DNA for the CDR3 is TGTGCCAGCGGACGGGAGCCTAGCGGGGTCGATACGCAGTATTTT.

This rearrangement joins TRBV9 to TRBJ1-1; 8 bases align to TRBD1. CDR3 length: 15 amino acids. V shed 4 bases and J 5 bases; nucleotides not matched to a gene: 10. The germline V gene has CDR1 SGDLS and CDR2 YYNGEE. The CDR3 reads CASSLVEDRVTEAFF. The CDR3 DNA reads as TGTGCCAGCAGCTTGGTTGAGGACAGGGTGACTGAAGCTTTCTTT.

The chain recombines TRBV30 with TRBJ2-1; the D gene is possibly TRBD2 (6 bases). The CDR3 is made up of 16 amino acids. Deletions cut 1 base from V and 5 bases from J, with 18 bases between. The germline CDR1 and CDR2 sequences are GTSNPN and SVGIG (reference sequence). The CDR3: CAWSDPGRPTDNEQFF. The DNA for the CDR3 is TGTGCCTGGAGTGACCCCGGGAGACCGACTGACAATGAGCAGTTCTTC.

This clone was picked up a small number of times. This rearrangement joins TRBV7-9 to TRBJ1-3; possibly TRBD1 for D (6 bases). The CDR3 has 15 amino acids. The V gene's germline CDR1 is SEHNR and CDR2 FQNEAQ (reference sequence). Trimming shortened V by 0 bases and J by 3 bases, and 9 bases separated the two germline ends. The DNA of the CDR3 is TGTGCCAGCAGCTTAGCCGCAGGGGTTGGAAACACCATATATTTT. Translation: CASSLAAGVGNTIYF. The whole variable domain, remainder taken from reference TRBV7-9 and TRBJ1-3, is DTGVSQNPRHKITKRGQNVTFRCDPISEHNRLYWYRQTLGQGPEFLTYFQNEAQLEKSRLLSDRFSAERPKGSFSTLEIQRTEQGDSAMYLCASSLAAGVGNTIYFGEGSWLTVV.

CDR3 residues: CASSIDGRTGSDTQYF. CDR3 sequence (DNA): TGTGCCAGTAGTATAGATGGGAGGACAGGGTCGGATACGCAGTATTTT. This chain links TRBV19 with TRBJ2-3; 8 positions match TRBD1. The CDR3 has 16 residues. V dropped 0 bases and J dropped 6; count of bases not matched to a gene: 8. The germline CDR1 and CDR2 sequences are LNHDA and SQIVND (reference sequence).